Presented here are 18 T cell receptor beta chains from one specimen sequenced in a study of T cell changes during pregnancy in multiple sclerosis. Profiled with immunoSEQ multiplex PCR; TCRdb holds only in-frame clones, not every one. Seen here are over 65,000 clones, 90% to 95% observed once, and the top ten hold 2.5%. This specimen was peripheral blood, taken in the first trimester of pregnancy. The receptors here all came from a female donor with multiple sclerosis, enrolled in a pregnancy study.

The chain joins TRBV7-9 to TRBJ2-1; tentatively, D is TRBD2 (5 bases). Trimming removed 0 bases from V and 5 bases from J, with 11 bases in between. The germline V gene encodes CDR1 SEHNR and CDR2 FQNEAQ (reference sequence). The CDR3 consists of 15 residues. As DNA, the CDR3 is TGTGCCAGCAGCTTAGCGGCGAGCGGTAACAATGAGCAGTTCTTC. This encodes CASSLAASGNNEQFF.

The chain employs TRBV5-8 and TRBJ2-1, with D possibly TRBD1 on 5 matching bases. Germline V gene lookup returns CDR1 SGHTS and CDR2 YDEGEE. The CDR3 spans 12 residues. Trimming took off 6 bases at V and 10 bases at J, with 14 bases between the two ends. CDR3 protein: CASIAGLGEQFF. CDR3 sequence (DNA): TGTGCCAGCATAGCAGGGTTAGGGGAGCAGTTCTTC.

This clone showed up just once. The V call is TRBV7-2, the J call TRBJ2-5; maybe TRBD2 (5 bases). Trimming took 2 bases from V and 5 from J, leaving 18 bases between them. The germline V gene has CDR1 SGHTA and CDR2 FQGNSA. CDR3 length equals 16 residues. The CDR3 nucleotides read TGTGCCAGCAGCTTATCACGTCTAGCAGTTGGGGAGACCCAGTACTTC. Protein sequence: CASSLSRLAVGETQYF.

The genes are TRBV6-5 and TRBJ1-1; maybe TRBD1 (6 bases). The CDR3 runs 14 residues. V lost 8 bases and J lost 7, with 20 bases in between. Germline CDR1 and CDR2: MNHEY and SVGAGI. Written as DNA, the CDR3 is TGTGCCAGCCAGAGGTTAAGGACAGCCGTTGAAGCTTTCTTT. Its protein product is CASQRLRTAVEAFF.

The CDR3 here is CASSHGTGAINQPQHF. In DNA, the CDR3 is TGTGCCAGTAGTCATGGGACGGGAGCGATCAATCAGCCCCAGCATTTT. The chain recombines TRBV19 with TRBJ1-5, with D perhaps matching TRBD1 (5 bases). The CDR3 has 16 amino acids. The V end was cut by 5 bases, the J end by 3 bases, with 17 bases between. Germline CDR1 LNHDA, CDR2 SQIVND (reference sequence).

This chain links TRBV5-1 with TRBJ2-3; D perhaps matches TRBD1 (5 bases). V was pared by 5 bases and J by 4 bases, with 11 bases between. The germline V gene encodes CDR1 SGHRS and CDR2 YFSETQ. The CDR3 length is 13 residues. The chain's CDR3 is CASSQGSADTQYF. The CDR3 DNA sequence: TGCGCCAGCAGTCAGGGTTCTGCAGATACGCAGTATTTT. Full variable domain (outside the CDR3, taken from reference TRBV5-1 and TRBJ2-3): KAGVTQTPRYLIKTRGQQVTLSCSPISGHRSVSWYQQTPGQGLQFLFEYFSETQRNKGNFPGRFSGRQFSNSRSEMNVSTLELGDSALYLCASSQGSADTQYFGPGTRLTVL.

The CDR3 nucleotides are TGTGCCATCACCGGGACAGGGGGCAATGAGCAGTTCTTC. This gives the protein CAITGTGGNEQFF. This chain links TRBV10-3 with TRBJ2-1, with 11 positions matching TRBD1. The CDR3 is made up of 13 amino acids. Per the germline V gene, CDR1 is ENHRY and CDR2 is SYGVKD. V was clipped by 7 bases and J by 6 bases; unmatched bases: 2.

This clone has a handful of counts. The V and J genes are TRBV4-3 and TRBJ2-7; 7 nucleotides line up with TRBD2. CDR3 length equals 20 residues. CDR1 LGHNA and CDR2 YSLEER come from the germline V gene. Unmatched junction bases numbered 23, after V lost 1 base and J lost 5 bases. CDR3 protein: CASSQALDAETSSLVHEQYF. CDR3 bases: TGCGCCAGCAGCCAAGCGTTGGACGCGGAGACTAGCAGTTTGGTCCACGAGCAGTACTTC.

This chain uses TRBV28 with TRBJ1-2; D gene ambiguous. Germline V gives CDR1 MDHEN, CDR2 SYDVKM. V lost 7 bases to trimming and J lost 2 bases, with 5 bases between them. This CDR3 contains 11 residues. The CDR3 DNA sequence: TGTGCCAGCACCTCCAACTATGGCTACACCTTC. Protein product: CASTSNYGYTF.

J is TRBJ1-2 and V is TRBV27, with 9 nucleotides matching TRBD1. Germline-derived CDR1 and CDR2 are MNHEY and SMNVEV (reference sequence). The CDR3 sequence is 14 residues long. The V and J ends lost 5 bases and 4 bases, in that order; junction bases with no gene match: 5. DNA of the CDR3: TGTGCCAGCAGTCCCGGGACAGGGAGCTATGGCTACACCTTC. Amino acid sequence: CASSPGTGSYGYTF.

V gene TRBV9 combines with J gene TRBJ2-1; D possibly corresponds to TRBD2 (5 bases). Germline values: CDR1 SGDLS, CDR2 YYNGEE. Trimming took off 5 bases at V and 7 bases at J, with 13 bases between the two ends. This CDR3 comprises 13 residues. The CDR3 is CASSYGSDNEQFF. The CDR3, as DNA: TGTGCCAGCAGTTATGGGAGTGATAATGAGCAGTTCTTC.

About this clone itself: This sample includes further DNA sequences coding for the same CDR3. The CDR3 coding sequence is TGTGCCAGCAGCTTACAGGGCTATGGCTACACCTTC. This encodes CASSLQGYGYTF. The chain links TRBV7-2 to TRBJ1-2; the D gene is possibly TRBD1 (5 bases). The CDR3 loop spans 12 amino acids. The V end lost 2 bases, the J end lost 4 bases, and 5 bases lay between the germline ends. The germline CDR1 and CDR2 sequences are SGHTA and FQGNSA.

This chain links TRBV5-1 with TRBJ2-2, with a weak D call TRBD1 (7 bases). Germline assignment: CDR1 SGHRS and CDR2 YFSETQ. The V end was cut by 7 bases, the J end by 2 bases, with 15 bases between. The CDR3 covers 15 residues. The DNA of the CDR3 is TGCGCCAGCGCCCAGGGGGGAGGCAACACCGGGGAGCTGTTTTTT. It encodes CASAQGGGNTGELFF.

The chain recombines TRBV20-1 with TRBJ1-2, with D tentatively TRBD1 (6 bases). The CDR3 has 11 residues. Germline lookup yields CDR1 DFQATT and CDR2 SNEGSKA (reference sequence). V was pared by 2 bases and J by 9 bases, with 10 bases between. The CDR3, as DNA: TGCAGTGCTAGACCGGACAGTAGCTACACCTTC. This encodes CSARPDSSYTF.

The genes are TRBV6-1 and TRBJ2-2; TRBD2 matches at 8 bases. Germline trimming cut 9 bases from V and 6 bases from J; bases unmatched to any gene: 12. The V gene's germline CDR1 is MNHNS and CDR2 SASEGT. CDR3 size: 15 residues. CDR3 sequence (DNA): TGTGCCAGTACGCCGGGACTAGATACGGCCGGGGAGCTGTTTTTT. Translation gives CASTPGLDTAGELFF.

The J gene is TRBJ1-1, the V gene TRBV7-8; the D gene is possibly TRBD1 (5 bases). The germline V gene encodes CDR1 SGHVS and CDR2 FQNEAQ. V gave up 4 bases and J gave up 0 bases, with 9 bases separating them. The CDR3 sequence is 14 residues long. This CDR3 reads CASSSQGMNTEAFF. The CDR3 DNA sequence: TGTGCCAGCAGCTCGCAGGGCATGAACACTGAAGCTTTCTTT.

This clone turned up a few times. The chain recombines TRBV5-1 with TRBJ1-4; TRBD1 agrees at 7 bases. The V gene end was trimmed by 4 bases and the J gene end by 5 bases; junction bases not matched to a gene: 5. CDR3 size: 14 residues. Germline V gene data show CDR1 as SGHRS and CDR2 as YFSETQ. This chain's CDR3 is CASSQDRANEKLFF. CDR3 bases: TGCGCCAGCAGCCAAGACAGGGCGAATGAAAAACTGTTTTTT.

This chain connects TRBV10-3 to TRBJ2-5; 7 bases align to TRBD1. Germline assignment: CDR1 ENHRY and CDR2 SYGVKD. The CDR3 contains 14 residues. The trim removed 6 bases at V and 5 bases at J, leaving 9 bases unmatched. The DNA for the CDR3 is TGTGCCATCAGCCTTGACAGGGTAGTGGAGACCCAGTACTTC. This sequence encodes CAISLDRVVETQYF.